This T cell receptor beta chain was observed in a study of blood T cell repertoires in COVID-19. About the research overall: From the United States, Italy and Spain came samples of acute and convalescent COVID-19. In each case, the material was cDNA or gDNA derived from T cells, B-cell-depleted T cells, or PBMCs.

The CDR3 runs to 16 residues. CDR1 and CDR2 (germline): SGHTA, FQGTGA. J lost 4 bases, V lost 3 bases, and 10 bases had no gene match. Authors' analysis steps: Quantification of nucleated cells was approximated via reference gene primer amplification. TCRdb's copy holds only in-frame clones and misses some; the assay was immunoSEQ multiplex PCR. Clonal size and the V and J genes are those of that table, whereas D and trimming came from the DNA. This sample has about 50,000 clones, with roughly nine tenths found just once. The sequencing sample was made of peripheral blood. The TCR comes from a man aged 35-49 years with active COVID-19. The V and J genes are TRBV7-3 and TRBJ2-3; 7 nucleotides align to TRBD2. The CDR3 DNA reads TGTGCCAGCAGCTTTGGGGTGGCGGGAGAGGCAGATACGCAGTATTTT. This translates into CASSFGVAGEADTQYF.